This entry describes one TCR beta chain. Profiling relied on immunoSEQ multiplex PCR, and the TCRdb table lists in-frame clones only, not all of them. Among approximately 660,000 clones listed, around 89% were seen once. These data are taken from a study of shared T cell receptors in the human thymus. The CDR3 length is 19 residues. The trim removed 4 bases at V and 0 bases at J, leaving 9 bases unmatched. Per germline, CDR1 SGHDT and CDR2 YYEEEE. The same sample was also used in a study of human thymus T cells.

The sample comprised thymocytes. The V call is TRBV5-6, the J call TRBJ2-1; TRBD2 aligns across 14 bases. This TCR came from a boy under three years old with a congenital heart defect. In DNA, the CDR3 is TGTGCCAGCAGCCCGCGACTAGCGGGAGGGCGTAGCTCCTACAATGAGCAGTTCTTC. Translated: CASSPRLAGGRSSYNEQFF. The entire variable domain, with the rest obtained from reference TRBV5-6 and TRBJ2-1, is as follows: DAGVTQSPTHLIKTRGQQVTLRCSPKSGHDTVSWYQQALGQGPQFIFQYYEEEERQRGNFPDRFSGHQFPNYSSELNVNALLLGDSALYLCASSPRLAGGRSSYNEQFFGPGTRLTVL.